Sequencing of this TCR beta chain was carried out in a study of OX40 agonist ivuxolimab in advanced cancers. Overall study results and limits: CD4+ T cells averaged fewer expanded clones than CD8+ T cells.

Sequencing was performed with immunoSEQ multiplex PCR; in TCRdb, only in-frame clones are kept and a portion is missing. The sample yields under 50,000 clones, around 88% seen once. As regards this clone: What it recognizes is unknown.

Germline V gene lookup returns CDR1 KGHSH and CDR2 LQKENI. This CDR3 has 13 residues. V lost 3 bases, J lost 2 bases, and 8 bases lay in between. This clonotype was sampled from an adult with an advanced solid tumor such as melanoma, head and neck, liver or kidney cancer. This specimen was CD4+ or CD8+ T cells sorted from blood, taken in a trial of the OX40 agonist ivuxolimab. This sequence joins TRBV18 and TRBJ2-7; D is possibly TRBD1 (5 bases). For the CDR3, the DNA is TGTGCCAGCTCACCGACAGAGACCTACGAGCAGTACTTC. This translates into CASSPTETYEQYF.